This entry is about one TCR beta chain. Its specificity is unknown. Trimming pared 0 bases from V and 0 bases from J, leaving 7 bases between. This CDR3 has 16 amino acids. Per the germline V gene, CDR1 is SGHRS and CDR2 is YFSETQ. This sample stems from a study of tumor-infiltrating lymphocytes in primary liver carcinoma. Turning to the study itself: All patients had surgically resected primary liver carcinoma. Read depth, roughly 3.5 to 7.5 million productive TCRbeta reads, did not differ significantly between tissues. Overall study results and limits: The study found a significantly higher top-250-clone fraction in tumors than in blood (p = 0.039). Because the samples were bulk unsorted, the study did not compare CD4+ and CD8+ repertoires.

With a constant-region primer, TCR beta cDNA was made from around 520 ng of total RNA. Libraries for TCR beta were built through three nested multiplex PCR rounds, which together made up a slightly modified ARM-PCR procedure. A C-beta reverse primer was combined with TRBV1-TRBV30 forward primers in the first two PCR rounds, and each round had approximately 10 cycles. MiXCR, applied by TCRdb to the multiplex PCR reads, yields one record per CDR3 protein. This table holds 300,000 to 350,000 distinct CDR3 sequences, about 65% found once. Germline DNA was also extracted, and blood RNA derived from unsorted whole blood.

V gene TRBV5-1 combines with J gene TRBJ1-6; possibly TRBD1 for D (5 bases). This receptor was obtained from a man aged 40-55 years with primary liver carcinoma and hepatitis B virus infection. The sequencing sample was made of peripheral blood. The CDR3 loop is CASSLAGGSYNSPLHF. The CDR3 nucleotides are TGCGCCAGCAGCTTGGCCGGGGGCTCCTATAATTCACCCCTCCACTTT.